This T cell receptor (beta chain) stems from a study of cytomegalovirus exposure and HLA in healthy donors. Notes on this clone: Its antigen is unknown.

General study results and limits: Through in vitro validation, a few CMV-associated chains were shown to be specific for CMV antigens. TCR clusters originating in the first cohort tended to co-occur in the 120 validation repertoires, according to a later analysis. Cytomegalovirus association was assigned to more than 150 TCR beta chains.

Data came from immunoSEQ multiplex PCR; TCRdb stores just in-frame clones and leaves some out. The data hold around 350,000 clones, with just over 85% observed a single time. The CDR3 is 16 amino acids. Trimming removed 1 base at V and 3 bases at J, with 16 bases between. Germline V gene data show CDR1 as SGHNT and CDR2 as YYREEE (reference sequence). The material sequenced was PBMCs. This TCR was sampled from a woman between 18 and 29 years old in good health and CMV-seronegative. The gene calls are TRBV5-4 and TRBJ1-1; D not certain. The CDR3 DNA sequence: TGTGCCAGCAGCTTGCCCCCGGAGGTGAAGCACACTGAAGCTTTCTTT. Its protein product is CASSLPPEVKHTEAFF.